This TCR beta chain was documented in a study of T cell changes during pregnancy in multiple sclerosis. V shed 4 bases, J shed 0 bases, and the junction held 6 bases outside the gene matches. This CDR3 is 15 amino acids long. Germline lookup yields CDR1 SEHNR and CDR2 FQNEAQ (reference sequence). Libraries were prepared by immunoSEQ multiplex PCR; TCRdb keeps only in-frame clonotypes and omits some of them. The sample has approximately 100,000 clones; approximately 90% are singletons. The starting material was peripheral blood, obtained after pregnancy. The receptor comes from a female donor with multiple sclerosis, enrolled in a pregnancy study. V gene TRBV7-9 combines with J gene TRBJ2-7, with 7 bases aligning to TRBD1. The CDR3 region is CASSSDWDSSYEQYF. CDR3 bases: TGTGCCAGCAGCTCCGACTGGGACAGCTCCTACGAGCAGTACTTC. The entire variable domain, with the rest obtained from reference TRBV7-9 and TRBJ2-7, is as follows: DTGVSQNPRHKITKRGQNVTFRCDPISEHNRLYWYRQTLGQGPEFLTYFQNEAQLEKSRLLSDRFSAERPKGSFSTLEIQRTEQGDSAMYLCASSSDWDSSYEQYFGPGTRLTVT.